The 21 T cell receptor beta chains below come from one sample, sequenced in a study of vaccination and CD4 T cells after COVID-19. Oncomine TCR Beta short-read sequencing was applied to DNA from cultured CD4+ T cells. TCRdb re-analysed the PCR reads in MiXCR, keeping a single row per CDR3 protein. Of roughly 15,000 distinct CDR3 sequences listed, around half were seen once; the top ten hold less than 7.5%. Described treatment: roughly ten-day PBMC culture with coronavirus spike peptide pools or control peptides (ViraFEST assay). These TCRs are of unknown antigen specificity. Sequenced sample: CD4+ T cells from blood, cultured in vitro. The source of these receptors is a human donor who had recovered from COVID-19.

This chain joins TRBV20-1 and TRBJ2-1; D is uncertain. CDR3 length equals 13 residues. Germline CDR1 and CDR2: DFQATT and SNEGSKA (reference sequence). The V gene lost 4 bases and the J gene lost 8 bases, with 15 bases spanning the gap. Here the CDR3 reads CSATPANRYEQFF. As DNA, the CDR3 is TGCAGTGCTACCCCCGCGAATCGGTATGAGCAGTTCTTC.

The chain is built from TRBV28 and TRBJ1-2; a weak D match, TRBD1 (5 bases). V lost 5 bases, J lost 4 bases, and 20 bases lay in between. CDR3 size: 16 residues. Looked up from germline, CDR1 is MDHEN and CDR2 is SYDVKM. In nucleotides, the CDR3 is TGTGCCAGCAGTCCATCCCGACAGCTTTTCGTCTATGGCTACACCTTC. Protein sequence: CASSPSRQLFVYGYTF.

This clonotype was seen a single time. CDR3 residues: CASSPGTGRNSPLHF. The CDR3 nucleotides are TGCGCCAGCAGCCCCGGGACAGGGCGGAATTCACCCCTCCACTTT. The chain couples TRBV5-1 to TRBJ1-6; 9 bases are a match to TRBD1. With 4 bases clipped from V and 7 bases from J, the junction kept 6 bases outside the gene matches. The germline V gene encodes CDR1 SGHRS and CDR2 YFSETQ. The CDR3 has 15 residues.

The rearrangement joins TRBV6-1 to TRBJ1-2; D unclear. The ends were cut back, 5 bases at V and 4 bases at J, with 14 bases in the middle. Germline CDR1 is MNHNS and CDR2 is SASEGT. The CDR3 is 14 amino acids. This CDR3 reads CASSPRPTSYGYTF. CDR3 in DNA: TGTGCCAGCAGTCCTAGACCAACCAGCTATGGCTACACCTTC.

V usage is TRBV7-9 and J usage is TRBJ2-5; 13 nucleotides agree with TRBD2. CDR1 is SEHNR, CDR2 FQNEAQ, per germline (reference sequence). Trimming removed 8 bases from V and 3 bases from J; junction bases left unmatched: 0. The CDR3 extends over 13 amino acids. This chain's CDR3 is CASGLAGEETQYF. CDR3 nucleotide sequence: TGTGCCAGCGGACTAGCGGGAGAAGAGACCCAGTACTTC.

The chain couples TRBV28 to TRBJ1-3; perhaps TRBD1 as D (5 bases). Trimming cost V 4 bases and J 7 bases, with 14 bases left between them. This CDR3 is 14 amino acids long. CDR1 MDHEN and CDR2 SYDVKM come from the germline V gene. For the CDR3, the DNA is TGTGCCAGCAGTTCAGTAAGGGGCAGTAACACCATATATTTT. As protein: CASSSVRGSNTIYF.

This rearrangement joins TRBV11-2 to TRBJ2-5; TRBD1 is a possible D gene (6 bases). Germline V gives CDR1 SGHAT, CDR2 FQNNGV. Trimming stripped 7 bases from V and 0 bases from J, with 15 bases between. This CDR3 is built from 15 residues. For the CDR3, the DNA is TGTGCCAGCACCCCTATGGGGGCTAACCAAGAGACCCAGTACTTC. This gives the protein CASTPMGANQETQYF. Supplemented by reference TRBV11-2 and TRBJ2-5, the full variable domain reads EAGVAQSPRYKIIEKRQSVAFWCNPISGHATLYWYQQILGQGPKLLIQFQNNGVVDDSQLPKDRFSAERLKGVDSTLKIQPAKLEDSAVYLCASTPMGANQETQYFGPGTRLLVL.

The V gene is TRBV5-4, the J gene TRBJ2-2, with 7 positions matching TRBD2. Germline V gene sequence: CDR1 SGHNT, CDR2 YYREEE (reference sequence). The CDR3 consists of 14 residues. The J segment lost 3 bases and the V segment lost 4 bases, leaving 3 bases of the junction unmatched. The CDR3 DNA is TGTGCCAGCAGCCAAACTAGCGACACCGGGGAGCTGTTTTTT. The encoded protein is CASSQTSDTGELFF.

The chain has TRBV19 and TRBJ1-1, with 7 bases lining up with TRBD1. V lost 4 bases, J lost 1 base, and 9 bases stayed unmatched. The CDR3 sequence is 16 residues long. From germline, CDR1 is LNHDA and CDR2 SQIVND (reference sequence). The CDR3 here is CASSTSRQGPNTEAFF. DNA of the CDR3: TGTGCCAGTAGTACCTCGAGACAGGGCCCGAACACTGAAGCTTTCTTT.

The rearrangement links TRBV6-1 to TRBJ2-3; D uncertain. The length of the CDR3 is 15 residues. Trimming pared 6 bases from V and 2 bases from J, leaving 15 bases between. The germline V gene has CDR1 MNHNS and CDR2 SASEGT. The CDR3 DNA follows: TGTGCCAGCAGAGGCTATTTAATTGACACAGATACGCAGTATTTT. Translating it yields CASRGYLIDTDTQYF.

This clonotype has just one count. The chain is built from TRBV28 and TRBJ2-7, with D perhaps matching TRBD1 (6 bases). The germline V and J ends were trimmed by 5 bases and 7 bases, with 21 bases remaining between them. Germline CDR1 is MDHEN and CDR2 is SYDVKM. The CDR3 contains 15 residues. In DNA, the CDR3 is TGTGCCAGCAGTCCCTCCCCGACAGGATTGCGGGAGCAGTACTTC. It yields the protein CASSPSPTGLREQYF.

J is TRBJ2-1 and V is TRBV7-9; D possibly corresponds to TRBD2 (6 bases). The CDR3 covers 13 residues. Per the germline V gene, CDR1 is SEHNR and CDR2 is FQNEAQ (reference sequence). V shed 5 bases and J shed 7 bases, with 12 bases lying between them. CDR3 residues: CASSQVAGNEQFF. The CDR3 bases are TGTGCCAGCAGCCAGGTCGCGGGGAATGAGCAGTTCTTC.

The rearrangement links TRBV5-1 to TRBJ2-7, with D possibly being TRBD1 or TRBD2 (5 bases each). This CDR3 spans 16 amino acids. With 0 bases removed from V and 4 bases from J, the gap between germline ends came to 17 bases. Germline CDR1 and CDR2: SGHRS and YFSETQ. CDR3 nucleotide sequence: TGCGCCAGCAGCTTGGGAGGGGCGAGTCTGGCTTACGAGCAGTACTTC. Protein: CASSLGGASLAYEQYF.

CDR3: CATSQGFSYEQYF. The CDR3, as DNA: TGTGCCACCTCACAGGGGTTCTCCTACGAGCAGTACTTC. The V gene is TRBV30, the J gene TRBJ2-7; 7 bases line up with TRBD1. CDR3 length equals 13 residues. The ends lost 8 bases at V and 0 bases at J; junction bases unmatched: 7. The germline gives CDR1 GTSNPN, CDR2 SVGIG (reference sequence).

CDR3 DNA: TGTGCCAGCAGTTTGGGTGTCGGGGGTGACACTGAAGCTTTCTTT. It encodes CASSLGVGGDTEAFF. The rearrangement joins TRBV27 to TRBJ1-1; tentative D call: TRBD1 (5 bases). CDR3 size: 15 residues. The germline V and J ends were trimmed by 3 bases and 3 bases, with 14 bases remaining between them. Germline V gene data show CDR1 as MNHEY and CDR2 as SMNVEV (reference sequence).

This clonotype was counted between two and nine times. The V and J genes are TRBV5-4 and TRBJ1-3; the D gene is possibly TRBD1 (5 bases). Trimming stripped 0 bases from V and 7 bases from J, with 5 bases between. The germline CDR1 and CDR2 sequences are SGHNT and YYREEE (reference sequence). The CDR3 spans 12 residues. The CDR3 here is CASSLEGNTIYF. CDR3 coding DNA: TGTGCCAGCAGCTTGGAGGGGAACACCATATATTTT.

The chain links TRBV11-2 to TRBJ1-1; D perhaps matches TRBD1 (5 bases). The V gene's germline CDR1 is SGHAT and CDR2 FQNNGV. CDR3 length: 16 residues. V was pared by 5 bases and J by 0 bases, with 16 bases between. The CDR3 is CASSRSRTTMNTEAFF. CDR3 DNA: TGTGCCAGCAGCCGCTCCCGGACAACAATGAACACTGAAGCTTTCTTT.

The chain recombines TRBV6-2 or TRBV6-3 with TRBJ2-1; a weak D match, TRBD1 (5 bases). The CDR3 consists of 16 residues. Germline V gives CDR1 MNHEY, CDR2 SVGEGT. V lost 6 bases and J 0 bases, leaving 15 bases between the germline ends. CDR3 region: CASRPVGHSSYNEQFF. CDR3 sequence (DNA): TGTGCCAGCAGACCCGTTGGACATAGCTCCTACAATGAGCAGTTCTTC.

The CDR3 region has the DNA TGCGCCAGCAGCCAAGCCGGACTCAACACTGAAGCTTTCTTT. It codes for CASSQAGLNTEAFF. The chain joins TRBV4-3 to TRBJ1-1; D is unresolved. The length of the CDR3 is 14 residues. The V end lost 1 base, the J end lost 2 bases, and 8 bases lay between the germline ends. CDR1 LGHNA and CDR2 YSLEER come from the germline V gene.

DNA of the CDR3: TGTGCCAGCAGTTACGAAGCGGATACGCAGTATTTT. It specifies CASSYEADTQYF. The chain recombines TRBV6-5 with TRBJ2-3; D gene ambiguous. Trimming stripped 2 bases from V and 6 bases from J, with 6 bases between. The CDR3 is 12 residues long. CDR1 MNHEY and CDR2 SVGAGI come from the germline V gene.

The chain is built from TRBV6-1 and TRBJ2-7; 7 positions agree with TRBD1. This CDR3 region has 13 residues. Germline lookup yields CDR1 MNHNS and CDR2 SASEGT. Germline trimming cut 6 bases from V and 7 bases from J; bases unmatched to any gene: 9. CDR3 residues: CASSRQGEWEQYF. In DNA, the CDR3 is TGTGCCAGCAGCCGACAGGGCGAGTGGGAGCAGTACTTC.